The source of this T cell receptor beta chain is a study of cytomegalovirus exposure and HLA in healthy donors. V lost 4 bases and J lost 6, with 22 bases in between. This CDR3 has 17 amino acids. From germline, CDR1 is MRHNA and CDR2 SNTAGT. The PCR employed 60 Vbeta primers together with 13 Jbeta primers. TCRdb's copy holds only in-frame clones and misses some; the assay was immunoSEQ multiplex PCR. The data hold around 100,000 clones, with less than 85% observed a single time. This clone was counted a few times. Material: PBMCs. The rearrangement links TRBV6-4 to TRBJ2-1, with D tentatively TRBD2 (6 bases). The source is a man aged 35-49 years in good health and CMV-seronegative. CDR3 bases: TGTGCCAGCAGTGTTTCTACACTAGTAGCGGAGAGCAATGAGCAGTTCTTC. Translating it yields CASSVSTLVAESNEQFF.